The source of this TCR beta chain is a study of CD8 T cells in ankylosing spondylitis listed by TCRdb under 2017. Notes on the research overall: The study profiled T cell receptor beta repertoires in healthy donors and ankylosing spondylitis patients to find disease-linked TCR variants. Peripheral blood was sampled, and synovial fluid was additionally collected from ankylosing spondylitis patients. In total, the full study cohort was made up of 85 to 140 healthy donors and about two dozen ankylosing spondylitis patients.

Findings and caveats that apply to the study as a whole: A TCR beta motif of several highly homologous amino acid variants appeared characteristic of blood from ankylosing spondylitis patients. Some of the motif variants had been reported before in the synovial fluid and blood of reactive arthritis patients, a finding that suggests common disease-initiation mechanisms. The disease-linked clones were reported to be significantly enriched in matched synovial fluid samples from ankylosing spondylitis patients. In peripheral blood, the disease-linked clones were found at relatively low frequencies and had a CD8+ phenotype.

After removal of 4 bases from V and 4 bases from J, the junction retains 3 bases not matched to a gene. Looking up the germline V gene yields CDR1 SGHVS and CDR2 FNYEAQ. Counted from cysteine to phenylalanine, this CDR3 has 13 amino acids. Kept here is only the CDR3 DNA, which spans 39 bases and is read in frame from base 1. This sample was sequenced with an Illumina HiSeq 2500. Quantitative 5'-RACE with molecular barcodes was the method used to prepare the TCR beta libraries. For the original study's pipeline: Disease-linked TCR variants were identified with a new computational method built on a probabilistic model of VDJ rearrangement. TCRdb reanalyzed the raw reads on its own, using fastp at Q25 for trimming and MiXCR for clone calling, and kept in-frame beta chains. Each CDR3 protein gets just one entry, which takes the most common genes and DNA from the rows behind it. TCRdb, not the original authors, processed these V and J calls. Recorded for this sample are around 480,000 distinct CDR3 sequences; over 15% of them occurred a single time. 0.95% to 1.1% of the sample rests with the top ten.

This clonotype was found a few times. The clone's antigen remains unknown. No much larger clone exists at a distance of one base, and base qualities are not known. Here the chain combines TRBV7-6 and TRBJ1-2; 7 junctional bases match TRBD1. Sequenced sample: blood, either unsorted or a sorted T cell fraction (not recorded which). The receptor was derived from a male donor with ankylosing spondylitis. The CDR3 region: CASSWGQTYGYTF. The nucleotide sequence reads TGTGCCAGCAGCTGGGGACAGACCTATGGCTACACCTTC.